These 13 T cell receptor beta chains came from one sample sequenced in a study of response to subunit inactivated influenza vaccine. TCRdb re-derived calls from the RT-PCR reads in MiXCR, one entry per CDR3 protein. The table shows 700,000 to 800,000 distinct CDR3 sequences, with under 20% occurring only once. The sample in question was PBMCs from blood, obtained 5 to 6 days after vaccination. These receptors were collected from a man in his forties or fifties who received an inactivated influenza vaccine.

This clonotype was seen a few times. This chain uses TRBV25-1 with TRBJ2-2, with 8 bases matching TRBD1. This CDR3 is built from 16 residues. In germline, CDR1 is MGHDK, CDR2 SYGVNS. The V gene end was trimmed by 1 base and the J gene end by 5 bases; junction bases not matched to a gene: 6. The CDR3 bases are TGTGCCAGCAGTGAATGGGACAGGCAAGGGACCGGGGAGCTGTTTTTT. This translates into CASSEWDRQGTGELFF.

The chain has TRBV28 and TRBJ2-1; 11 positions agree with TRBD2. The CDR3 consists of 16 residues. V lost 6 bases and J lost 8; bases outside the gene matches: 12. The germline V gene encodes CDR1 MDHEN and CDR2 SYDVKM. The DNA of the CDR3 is TGTGCCAGCAGCAGCAGACTAGCGGGAAAGAAGTATGAGCAGTTCTTC. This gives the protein CASSSRLAGKKYEQFF.

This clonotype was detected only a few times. This CDR3 is CSSPRGRSSSYNEQFF. CDR3 sequence (DNA): TGCAGCTCACCAAGGGGGCGGTCTTCTTCCTACAATGAGCAGTTCTTC. J is TRBJ2-1 and V is TRBV20-1, with 7 bases lining up with TRBD1. The germline gives CDR1 DFQATT, CDR2 SNEGSKA (reference sequence). This CDR3 comprises 16 residues.

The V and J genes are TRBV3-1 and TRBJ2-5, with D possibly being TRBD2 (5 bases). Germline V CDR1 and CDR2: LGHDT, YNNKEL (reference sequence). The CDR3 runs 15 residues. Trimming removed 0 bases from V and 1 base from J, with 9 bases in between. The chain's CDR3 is CASSQEVGLQETQYF. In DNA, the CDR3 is TGTGCCAGCAGCCAAGAGGTCGGACTCCAAGAGACCCAGTACTTC.

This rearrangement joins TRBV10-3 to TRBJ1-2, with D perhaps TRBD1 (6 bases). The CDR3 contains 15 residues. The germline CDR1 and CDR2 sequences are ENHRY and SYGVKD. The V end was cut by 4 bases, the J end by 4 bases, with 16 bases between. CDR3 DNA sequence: TGTGCCATCAGTGTAGTTCGACAGGTTCCCTATGGCTACACCTTC. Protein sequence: CAISVVRQVPYGYTF.

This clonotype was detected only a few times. The CDR3 nucleotides read TGTGCCAGCAGTTTGTGGCTAGCGGACAATGAGCAGTTCTTC. It translates to CASSLWLADNEQFF. The chain is built from TRBV12-3 or TRBV12-4 and TRBJ2-1, with 7 nucleotides matching TRBD2. This CDR3 contains 14 residues. V lost 3 bases and J lost 5; bases outside the gene matches: 4.

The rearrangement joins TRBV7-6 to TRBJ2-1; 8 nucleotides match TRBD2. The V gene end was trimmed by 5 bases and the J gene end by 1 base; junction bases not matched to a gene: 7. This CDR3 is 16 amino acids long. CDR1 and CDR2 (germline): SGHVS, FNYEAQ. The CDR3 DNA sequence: TGTGCCAGCAGCGCGGGGGGACTAGGGTCCTACAATGAGCAGTTCTTC. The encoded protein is CASSAGGLGSYNEQFF.

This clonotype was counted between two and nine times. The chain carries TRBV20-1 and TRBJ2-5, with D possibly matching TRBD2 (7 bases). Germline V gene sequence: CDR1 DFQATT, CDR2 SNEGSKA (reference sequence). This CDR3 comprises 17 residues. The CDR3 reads CRAAGGGRGTDQETQYF. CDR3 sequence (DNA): TGCAGAGCCGCTGGGGGGGGGCGGGGGACCGACCAAGAGACCCAGTACTTC.

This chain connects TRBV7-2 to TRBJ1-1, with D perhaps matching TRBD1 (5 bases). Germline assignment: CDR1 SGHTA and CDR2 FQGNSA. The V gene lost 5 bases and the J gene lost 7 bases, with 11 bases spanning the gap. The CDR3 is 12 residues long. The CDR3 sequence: CASSLWGFEAFF. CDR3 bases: TGTGCCAGCAGCCTATGGGGGTTTGAAGCTTTCTTT.

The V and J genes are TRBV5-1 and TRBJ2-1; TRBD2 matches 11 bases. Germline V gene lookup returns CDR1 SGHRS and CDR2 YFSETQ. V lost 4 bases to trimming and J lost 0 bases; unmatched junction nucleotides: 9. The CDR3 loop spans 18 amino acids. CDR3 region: CASSPGLAVPSSYNEQFF. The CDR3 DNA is TGCGCCAGCAGCCCGGGACTAGCGGTTCCGAGCTCCTACAATGAGCAGTTCTTC.

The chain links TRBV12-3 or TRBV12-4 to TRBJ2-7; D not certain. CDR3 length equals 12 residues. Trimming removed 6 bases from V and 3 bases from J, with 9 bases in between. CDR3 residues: CASSKTLYEQYF. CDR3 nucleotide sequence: TGTGCCAGCAGCAAGACTCTCTACGAGCAGTACTTC.

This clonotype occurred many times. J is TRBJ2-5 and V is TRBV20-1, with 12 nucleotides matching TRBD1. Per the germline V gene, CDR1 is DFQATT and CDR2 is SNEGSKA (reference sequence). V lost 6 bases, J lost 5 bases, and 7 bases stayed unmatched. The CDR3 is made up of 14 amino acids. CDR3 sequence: CSADPGQGAETQYF. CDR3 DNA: TGCAGTGCAGACCCGGGACAGGGGGCGGAGACCCAGTACTTC.

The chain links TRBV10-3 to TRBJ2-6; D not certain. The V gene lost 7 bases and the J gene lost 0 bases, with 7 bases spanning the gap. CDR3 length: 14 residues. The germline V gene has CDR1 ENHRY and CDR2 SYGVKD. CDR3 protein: CAIMKPSGANVLTF. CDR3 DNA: TGTGCCATCATGAAGCCCTCTGGGGCCAACGTCCTGACTTTC.